This T cell receptor (beta chain) was profiled in a study of blood T cell repertoires in COVID-19. Study as a whole: Acute and convalescent COVID-19 specimens originated in the United States, Italy and Spain. PBMCs, B-cell-depleted T cells, or T cells provided the cDNA or gDNA that made up the material.

Original data processing: How many nucleated cells were present was estimated from reference gene primer amplification. Generated by immunoSEQ multiplex PCR, the TCRdb table keeps only in-frame clones and is missing some. The V and J calls and clone size come from that table; D and trimming were worked out from the DNA. The sample lists about 250,000 clones; about 89% were seen once. CDR1 and CDR2 (germline): LNHDA, SQIVND (reference sequence). This CDR3 is built from 16 residues. The junction had 10 bases not matched to a gene; V was cut back by 5 bases and J by 7 bases. This sequence was found in a woman aged 60-75 years who had recovered from COVID-19. The gene calls are TRBV19 and TRBJ1-6; 8 nucleotides agree with TRBD1. Input material: peripheral blood. In nucleotides, the CDR3 is TGTGCCAGTAGTCATAACAGGGGGGTAAGCAATTCACCCCTCCACTTT. Its translation is CASSHNRGVSNSPLHF.